The 11 T cell receptor beta chains below come from one sample, sequenced in a study of regulatory T cells in long-lasting Graves disease. Time point noted: newly diagnosed GD, antithyroid drugs for less than 3 months. The TCR library was made from RNA extracted from PBMCs. Researchers made TCR beta libraries by using iRepertoire HTBI primers and running Arm-PCR on CDR3 regions. In TCRdb, the multiplex PCR reads were re-called with MiXCR into one record per CDR3 protein. The table includes 550,000 to 600,000 distinct CDR3 sequences, about 16% detected once. A further study also used this sample, focusing on T cells in Graves' hyperthyroidism and ophthalmopathy.

Sequenced material: peripheral blood mononuclear cells (PBMCs), taken at new diagnosis, from a patient treated with antithyroid drugs. All receptors come from a man aged 18-30 years with Graves disease.

This clonotype was detected ten times or more. The rearrangement joins TRBV6-9 to TRBJ2-7, with 10 bases that match TRBD1. Germline values: CDR1 MNHGY, CDR2 SVAAGI. The length of the CDR3 is 16 residues. The V segment lost 2 bases and the J segment 4 bases; nucleotides outside the gene matches: 8. CDR3 DNA sequence: TGTGCCAGCAGTTATGCCACCGGGACAGGGGAATACGAGCAGTACTTC. Amino acids: CASSYATGTGEYEQYF.

Details on this clonotype: An end of the junction differs from the germline gene, which may be a read error. The chain is built from TRBV7-2 and TRBJ2-1; D not resolved. Germline-derived CDR1 and CDR2 are SGHTA and FQGNSA. The CDR3 contains 13 residues. The CDR3 sequence is CASSTGGYNAQFF. In DNA form, the CDR3 reads TGTGCCAGCAGCACCGGTGGATACAATGCGCAGTTCTTC. Complete variable domain (other parts from reference TRBV7-2 and TRBJ2-1): GAGVSQSPSNKVTEKGKDVELRCDPISGHTALYWYRQSLGQGLEFLIYFQGNSAPDKSGLPSDRFSAERTGGSVSTLTIQRTQQEDSAVYLCASSTGGYNAQFFGPGTRLTVL.

In its sample, this clonotype was seen many times. The CDR3 region has the DNA TGCGCCAGCAGCTCGGCCGGTGAAGGGGCTAATGAAAAACTGTTTTTT. Amino acids: CASSSAGEGANEKLFF. The chain couples TRBV5-1 to TRBJ1-4; D is possibly TRBD1 (5 bases). V lost 3 bases and J lost 3, with 15 bases in between. The CDR3 contains 16 residues. CDR1 and CDR2 from the germline V gene are SGHRS and YFSETQ.

This clonotype has at least ten counts. This rearrangement joins TRBV7-2 to TRBJ2-1; 13 positions agree with TRBD2. Germline V CDR1 and CDR2: SGHTA, FQGNSA. CDR3 length: 15 residues. V dropped 6 bases and J dropped 4; count of bases not matched to a gene: 3. CDR3 bases: TGTGCCAGCAGATCGGGACTAGCGGGATACAATGAGCAGTTCTTC. This translates into CASRSGLAGYNEQFF.

CDR3: CASSENPGAVDEQFF. Here the CDR3 DNA reads TGTGCCAGCAGTGAGAACCCGGGAGCAGTCGATGAGCAGTTCTTC. The chain carries TRBV6-2 or TRBV6-3 and TRBJ2-1; possibly TRBD2 for D (6 bases). With 5 bases removed from V and 8 bases from J, the gap between germline ends came to 19 bases. Germline V gene data show CDR1 as MNHEY and CDR2 as SVGEGT. This CDR3 is built from 15 residues.

This clonotype was found many times. V gene TRBV24-1 combines with J gene TRBJ2-5, with TRBD1 matching over 9 bases. The CDR3 is 14 residues long. Germline V gene sequence: CDR1 KGHDR, CDR2 SFDVKD. V lost 4 bases and J lost 4; bases outside the gene matches: 3. CDR3 amino acids: CATSDPTGGETQYF. The CDR3 region has the DNA TGTGCCACCAGTGACCCGACAGGGGGAGAGACCCAGTACTTC.

This clonotype was seen repeatedly, ten times or more. V usage is TRBV11-2 and J usage is TRBJ2-7, with TRBD1 matching over 10 bases. The CDR3 covers 18 residues. Germline V gene data show CDR1 as SGHAT and CDR2 as FQNNGV. The junction had 17 bases not matched to a gene; V was cut back by 4 bases and J by 5 bases. This CDR3 reads CASSSHPSLTGGTDEQYF. In DNA form, the CDR3 reads TGTGCCAGCAGCTCTCACCCGAGTTTGACAGGGGGCACCGACGAGCAGTACTTC.

This clonotype was found many times. The rearrangement joins TRBV10-3 to TRBJ1-2; 9 nucleotides align to TRBD1. Looked up from germline, CDR1 is ENHRY and CDR2 is SYGVKD. This CDR3 has 11 amino acids. V was pared by 8 bases and J by 7 bases, with 2 bases of the junction left unmatched. CDR3 DNA sequence: TGTGCCATCGGGACAGGGACTGGCTACACCTTC. Its protein product is CAIGTGTGYTF.

This clonotype was observed many times. This rearrangement joins TRBV20-1 to TRBJ1-1, with TRBD1 matching 8 bases. After removal of 0 bases from V and 1 base from J, the junction contained 4 bases not matched to a gene. CDR3 length equals 15 residues. Germline V gene lookup returns CDR1 DFQATT and CDR2 SNEGSKA (reference sequence). The CDR3: CSARDPTGANTEAFF. The CDR3 DNA is TGCAGTGCTAGAGACCCGACAGGGGCGAACACTGAAGCTTTCTTT.

Only a few counts were recorded for this clonotype. The DNA for the CDR3 is TGCGCCAGCAGTGTCCAGACTAGTTTCCCCGAGCAGTACTTC. Translation: CASSVQTSFPEQYF. The rearrangement joins TRBV10-2 to TRBJ2-7, with D perhaps TRBD2 (6 bases). Germline assignment: CDR1 WSHSY and CDR2 SAAADI. Between the trimmed V and J ends, which lost 4 bases and 6 bases, there was a span of 16 bases. The CDR3 spans 14 residues.

This clonotype has ten or more counts. V gene TRBV20-1 combines with J gene TRBJ2-7, with D possibly being TRBD1 or TRBD2 (5 bases each). The germline gives CDR1 DFQATT, CDR2 SNEGSKA (reference sequence). The CDR3 totals 15 residues. V was shortened by 4 bases and J by 1 base, with 17 bases between the two germline ends. The CDR3 DNA is TGCAGTGCTAAGAGGTGGGACCAGGAGTCCTACGAGCAGTACTTC. Translating gives CSAKRWDQESYEQYF.